This T cell receptor (beta chain) was obtained from a study of CD8 T cells in Susac syndrome. This CDR3 has 14 residues. Trimming took 3 bases from V and 0 from J, leaving 9 bases between them. Looked up from germline, CDR1 is LNHDA and CDR2 is SQIVND (reference sequence). When the RNA was reverse transcribed, random hexamers were used with an input of about 0.45 to 1 ug. With immunoSEQ multiplex PCR, TCR beta CDR3 was amplified across 54 Vbeta and 13 Jbeta. TCRdb reanalysed the immunoSEQ multiplex PCR reads using MiXCR and keeps one entry per CDR3 protein. The table has approximately 170,000 distinct CDR3 sequences, about 91% seen once; the top ten hold 0.08%.

The chain joins TRBV19 to TRBJ2-7, with D uncertain. The sample consisted of CD4+ T cells from PBMCs. The source is a human donor in good health. CDR3 in DNA: TGTGCCAGTAGTATTAGAACATTCTCCTACGAGCAGTACTTC. It is translated as CASSIRTFSYEQYF.